This T cell receptor (beta chain) is from a study of blood T cell repertoires in COVID-19. V trimming: 5 bases; J trimming: 5 bases; junction bases outside the gene matches: 13. Germline V gene sequence: CDR1 MNHEY, CDR2 SVGEGT. The CDR3 has 16 residues. The protocol was immunoSEQ multiplex PCR, while the TCRdb copy is restricted to in-frame clones and leaves out a portion. The data contain more than 200,000 clones, 83% of them singletons. The chain carries TRBV6-2 or TRBV6-3 and TRBJ2-7; 9 bases fit TRBD2. Material: peripheral blood. The TCR originated in a woman aged 50 to 60 with acute or convalescent COVID-19. The CDR3: CASSQKFTSGPHEQYF. CDR3 DNA: TGTGCCAGCAGTCAAAAATTTACTAGCGGGCCTCACGAGCAGTACTTC.